A single sample gave rise to the 7 T cell receptor beta chains below, sequenced in a study of neurological immune-mediated disorders. MiXCR, run by TCRdb on the 5' RACE reads, gives a single entry per CDR3 protein. The table lists fewer than 45,000 distinct CDR3 sequences, about 2.5% of them singletons. Material for sequencing was PBMCs. The receptors come from a young man with multiple sclerosis.

There are many counts of this clonotype. The chain recombines TRBV5-1 with TRBJ1-1; tentative D call: TRBD1 (5 bases). This CDR3 has 12 residues. CDR1 and CDR2 (germline): SGHRS, YFSETQ. Trimming cost V 6 bases and J 1 base, with 7 bases left between them. The CDR3 bases are TGCGCCAGCATTGGGGGGAACACTGAAGCTTTCTTT. Translating it yields CASIGGNTEAFF.

This clonotype was detected ten times or more. The chain recombines TRBV4-1 with TRBJ2-1, with 12 positions matching TRBD1. The germline gives CDR1 MGHRA, CDR2 YSYEKL. This CDR3 comprises 16 residues. V lost 4 bases, J lost 10 bases, and 11 bases stayed unmatched. CDR3 amino acids: CASSPGQGAAGGEQFF. CDR3 nucleotide sequence: TGCGCCAGCAGCCCGGGACAGGGGGCGGCTGGAGGAGAGCAGTTCTTC.

This clonotype was observed at least ten times. The rearrangement uses TRBV6-1 and TRBJ2-2; D possibly corresponds to TRBD1 (6 bases). CDR3 size: 14 residues. V lost 4 bases and J lost 4, with 10 bases in between. CDR1 is MNHNS, CDR2 SASEGT, per germline. CDR3: CASSGGPRTGELFF. The CDR3 DNA reads TGTGCCAGCAGTGGGGGGCCACGCACCGGGGAGCTGTTTTTT.

This clonotype was detected ten times or more. The chain combines TRBV12-3 or TRBV12-4 with TRBJ2-3, with a possible D match to TRBD2 (5 bases). The CDR3 covers 17 residues. The V gene lost 6 bases and the J gene lost 6 bases, with 25 bases spanning the gap. CDR3 amino acids: CASSLKVLGVAADTQYF. The CDR3, as DNA: TGTGCCAGCAGCCTTAAGGTGTTGGGAGTTGCTGCTGATACGCAGTATTTT.

The genes are TRBV5-1 and TRBJ1-1; 7 bases match TRBD1. Trimming cost V 5 bases and J 1 base; bases outside gene matches: 11. This CDR3 is built from 16 residues. Germline V lookup: CDR1 SGHRS, CDR2 YFSETQ. DNA of the CDR3: TGCGCCAGCAGATACTCCACAGGGGCTGGGAACACTGAAGCTTTCTTT. This sequence encodes CASRYSTGAGNTEAFF.

The sample holds many counts of this clonotype. V gene TRBV9 combines with J gene TRBJ2-6; no clear D. Germline assignment: CDR1 SGDLS and CDR2 YYNGEE. V was cut by 0 bases and J by 0 bases, with 7 bases left in between. This CDR3 comprises 16 residues. This CDR3 reads CASSVGQLSGANVLTF. The CDR3 DNA reads TGTGCCAGCAGCGTAGGTCAGCTCTCTGGGGCCAACGTCCTGACTTTC.

This clonotype occurred many times. V is TRBV18 and J is TRBJ2-7; TRBD2 matches at 15 bases. J gave up 0 bases and V 3 bases, and 9 bases lay outside the gene matches. The germline V gene encodes CDR1 KGHSH and CDR2 LQKENI. The CDR3 runs to 19 residues. CDR3 sequence reads: CASSPSGTSGGTSSYEQYF. The CDR3 DNA sequence: TGTGCCAGCTCACCCTCCGGGACTAGCGGGGGGACTTCCTCCTACGAGCAGTACTTC.